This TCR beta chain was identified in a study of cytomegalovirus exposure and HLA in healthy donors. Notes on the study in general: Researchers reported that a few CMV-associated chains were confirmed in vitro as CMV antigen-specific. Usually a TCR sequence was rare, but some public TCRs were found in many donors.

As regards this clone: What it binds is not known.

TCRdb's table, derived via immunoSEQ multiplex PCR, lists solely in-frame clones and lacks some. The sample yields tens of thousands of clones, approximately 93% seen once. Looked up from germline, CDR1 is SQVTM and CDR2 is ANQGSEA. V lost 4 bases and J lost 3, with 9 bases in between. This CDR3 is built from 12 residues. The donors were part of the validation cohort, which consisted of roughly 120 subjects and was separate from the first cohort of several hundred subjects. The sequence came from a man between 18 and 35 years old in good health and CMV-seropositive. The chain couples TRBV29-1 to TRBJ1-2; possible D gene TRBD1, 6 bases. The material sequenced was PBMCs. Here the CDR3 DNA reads TGCAGCGTTGGGGCAGGGGACTATGGCTACACCTTC. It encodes CSVGAGDYGYTF.